This record looks at one T cell receptor (beta chain) sequence and its context. The antigen is unknown. This entry is derived from a study of T cell responses to AZD1222 COVID-19 vaccine. Study-wide results and caveats: Seropositive AZD1222 recipients at baseline numbered only five or six.

CDR1 SGHTS and CDR2 YDEGEE come from the germline V gene. The CDR3 covers 15 residues. Deletions cut 1 base from V and 1 base from J, with 9 bases between. TCRdb's copy holds only in-frame clones and misses some; the assay was immunoSEQ multiplex PCR. The sample lists 150,000 to 200,000 clones; roughly 92% were seen once. The sample consisted of peripheral blood, taken on day 0 of AZD1222 vaccination. This chain joins TRBV5-8 and TRBJ1-3; D is undetermined. This clonotype originated in an adult in good health. The CDR3 DNA reads TGTGCCAGCAGCTTGAAGGGAGGGTCTGGAAACACCATATATTTT. Translated: CASSLKGGSGNTIYF. Combining the CDR3 with reference TRBV5-8 and TRBJ1-3 gives the whole variable domain EAGVTQSPTHLIKTRGQQATLRCSPISGHTSVYWYQQALGLGLQFLLWYDEGEERNRGNFPPRFSGRQFPNYSSELNVNALELEDSALYLCASSLKGGSGNTIYFGEGSWLTVV.